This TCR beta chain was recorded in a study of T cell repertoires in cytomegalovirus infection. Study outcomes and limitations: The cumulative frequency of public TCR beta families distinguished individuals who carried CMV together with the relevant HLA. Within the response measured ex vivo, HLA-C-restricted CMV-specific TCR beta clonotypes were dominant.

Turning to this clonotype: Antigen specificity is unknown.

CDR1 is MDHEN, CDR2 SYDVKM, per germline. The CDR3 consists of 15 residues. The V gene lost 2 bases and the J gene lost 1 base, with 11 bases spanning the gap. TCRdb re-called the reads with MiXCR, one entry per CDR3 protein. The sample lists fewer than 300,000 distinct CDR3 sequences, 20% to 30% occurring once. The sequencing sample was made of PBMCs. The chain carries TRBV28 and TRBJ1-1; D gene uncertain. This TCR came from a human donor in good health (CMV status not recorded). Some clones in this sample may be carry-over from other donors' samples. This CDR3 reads CASSLTRPWNTEAFF. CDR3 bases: TGTGCCAGCAGTTTAACCCGACCCTGGAACACTGAAGCTTTCTTT.